The 3 T cell receptor beta chains below all came from one sample that was sequenced in a study of T cells in Graves' hyperthyroidism and ophthalmopathy. The TCR beta CDR3 regions underwent amplification using RNA transcripts as the source. A set of HTBI primers served as the primers for a first-round RT-PCR of the TCR CDR3. TCRdb processed the multiplex PCR reads anew with MiXCR; each CDR3 protein has one entry. Here the sample spans roughly 400,000 distinct CDR3 sequences, approximately 14% being singletons. Sequencing input: blood. These receptor sequences come from a woman between 18 and 29 years old with Graves' hyperthyroidism that later progressed to Graves' ophthalmopathy.

This clonotype was detected only a few times. Here the CDR3 DNA reads TGTGCCAGCAGAACAGCGGCCTACGAGCAGTACTTC. Amino acids: CASRTAAYEQYF. V is TRBV6-1 and J is TRBJ2-7, with a possible D match to TRBD2 (5 bases). Germline CDR1 and CDR2: MNHNS and SASEGT. With 6 bases removed from V and 2 bases from J, the gap between germline ends came to 8 bases. The CDR3 extends over 12 amino acids.

The chain employs TRBV4-3 and TRBJ2-1; D possibly corresponds to TRBD2 (5 bases). CDR3 length: 14 residues. V was pared by 3 bases and J by 0 bases, with 6 bases between. Germline CDR1 reads LGHNA; CDR2 reads YSLEER. The DNA of the CDR3 is TGCGCCAGCAGCCAGAGGGACTCCTACAATGAGCAGTTCTTC. Translating gives CASSQRDSYNEQFF.

With respect to this clonotype: A clone one base away is much larger, so this may be a read error. The chain links TRBV29-1 to TRBJ2-1, with a weak D call TRBD2 (5 bases). V gave up 8 bases and J gave up 3 bases, with 14 bases separating them. This CDR3 is 13 amino acids long. The V gene's germline CDR1 is SQVTM and CDR2 ANQGSEA. The CDR3 protein is CSIVLEDYNEQFF. The DNA for the CDR3 is TGCAGCATTGTACTGGAGGACTACAATGAGCAGTTCTTC.